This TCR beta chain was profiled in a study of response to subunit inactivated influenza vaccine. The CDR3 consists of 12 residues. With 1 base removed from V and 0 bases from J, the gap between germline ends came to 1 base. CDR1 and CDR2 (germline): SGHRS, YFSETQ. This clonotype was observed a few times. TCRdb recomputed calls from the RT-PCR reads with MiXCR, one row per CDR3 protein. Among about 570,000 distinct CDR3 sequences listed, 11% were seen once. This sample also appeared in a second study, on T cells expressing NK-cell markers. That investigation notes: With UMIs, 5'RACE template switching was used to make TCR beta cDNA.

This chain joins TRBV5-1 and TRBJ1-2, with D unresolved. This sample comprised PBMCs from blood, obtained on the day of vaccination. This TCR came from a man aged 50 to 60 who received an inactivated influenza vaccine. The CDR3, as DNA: TGCGCCAGCAGCTTGCCTAACTATGGCTACACCTTC. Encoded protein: CASSLPNYGYTF.